This T cell receptor beta chain stems from a study of control samples from healthy donors and cancer patients. Produced via immunoSEQ multiplex PCR; TCRdb's table is partial and in-frame only. The data contain 150,000 or so clones, roughly 92% of them singletons. Trimming removed 6 bases from V and 0 bases from J, with 8 bases in between. Germline CDR1 and CDR2: SGHVS and FQNEAQ. The CDR3 consists of 13 residues. This receptor was taken from a man aged 50 to 59 in good health. J is TRBJ1-1 and V is TRBV7-8; D not resolved. Material for sequencing was blood. CDR3 DNA sequence: TGTGCCAGCAGTTCTGACGTGAACACTGAAGCTTTCTTT. Its translation is CASSSDVNTEAFF.